This T cell receptor beta chain was found in a study of Tregs in tolerant kidney transplant recipients. Unstimulated Tregs (CD4+CD25+CD127-) and CD4+CD25- non-Tregs were sorted from PBMCs. Study-wide points: Few patients were studied, so findings need validation in larger groups.

Libraries were prepared by immunoSEQ multiplex PCR; TCRdb keeps only in-frame clonotypes and omits some of them. The profile covers approximately 65,000 clones, with over 80% appearing a single time and roughly 4% taken by the ten largest. This clone was counted a single time. Its antigen is unidentified. The CDR3 has 18 residues. V trimming: 4 bases; J trimming: 4 bases; junction bases outside the gene matches: 14. Germline V gene lookup returns CDR1 LGHNA and CDR2 YSLEER. This chain joins TRBV4-3 and TRBJ2-3, with 10 bases aligning to TRBD2. This TCR was recovered from a human donor in good health. Sequencing used CD4+ T cells from blood. This CDR3 reads CASSLRPGLAFGADTQYF. Here the CDR3 DNA reads TGCGCCAGCAGCCTCCGACCGGGACTAGCGTTTGGGGCAGATACGCAGTATTTT.